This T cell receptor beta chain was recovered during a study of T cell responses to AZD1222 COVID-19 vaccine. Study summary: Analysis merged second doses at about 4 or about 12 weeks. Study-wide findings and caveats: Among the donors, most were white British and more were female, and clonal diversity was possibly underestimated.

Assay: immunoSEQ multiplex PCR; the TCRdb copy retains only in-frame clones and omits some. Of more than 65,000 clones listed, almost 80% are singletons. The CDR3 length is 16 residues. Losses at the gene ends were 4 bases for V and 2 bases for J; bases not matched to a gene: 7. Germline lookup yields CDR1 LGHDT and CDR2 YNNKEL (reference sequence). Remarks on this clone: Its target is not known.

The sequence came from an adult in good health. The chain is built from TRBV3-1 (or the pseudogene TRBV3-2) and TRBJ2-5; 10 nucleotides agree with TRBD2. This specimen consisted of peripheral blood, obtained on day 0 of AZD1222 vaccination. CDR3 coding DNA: TGTGCCAGCAGCCTCGGACTAGCGGCCAATCAAGAGACCCAGTACTTC. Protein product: CASSLGLAANQETQYF.